This T cell receptor (beta chain) derives from a study of T cell repertoires in aging, cancer and after chemotherapy. The wider study: Donor ages fell into six groups from 30 or younger up to 70 or older. Whole-study results and caveats: Compared with age-matched healthy donors, untreated hematological or solid cancer patients showed higher blood TCR clonality. Median generation probability rose over the chemotherapy interval in each cancer cohort, suggesting rebound thymic output. Loss of evenness, beyond lost richness, contributed to age-related TCR diversity decline in cancer patients.

Comments on this clonotype: Its antigen is not known.

A mixed TRB-A/B primer pool amplified rearranged TRB by multiplex touch-down PCR. Via MiXCR, TCRdb re-called the multiplex PCR reads, giving one row per CDR3 protein. Of over 8,500 distinct CDR3 sequences listed, 35% to 50% are singletons. Peripheral blood genomic DNA, not sorted cells or RNA, was the template. The sequenced sample was blood. The origin of this receptor is a human donor in good health.

The CDR3 DNA sequence: TGCAGCGCTTCCAAAGCGGTGGGGCCGACTGAGCAGTTCTTC. Protein: CSASKAVGPTEQFF. This chain uses TRBV29-1 with TRBJ2-1; D might be TRBD1 or TRBD2, each matching 5 bases. Germline lookup yields CDR1 SQVTM and CDR2 ANQGSEA. The CDR3 contains 14 residues. Trimming took off 7 bases at V and 9 bases at J, with 22 bases between the two ends.